This is a list of T cell receptor beta chains from one sample in a study of glioma-infiltrating T cells. Via MiXCR, TCRdb re-called the multiplex PCR reads, giving one row per CDR3 protein. The sample contains about 94,000 distinct CDR3 sequences, about 23% of which appear only once. Sequenced material: glioma tissue, nonneoplastic brain tissue, or PBMCs (not recorded which). The receptors shown here come from a human donor with low-grade glioma or glioblastoma, undergoing nonglioma brain surgery, or in good health (not recorded which). Both conserved end residues are part of each CDR3. A D gene is named only where the DNA matches it firmly. Clone size is shown for a subset of rows, as once, few, many or a class of expanded clone.

j_call clone_size d_call v_call cdr3_nt cdr3_aa
TRBJ1-2 many NA TRBV6-1 TGTGCCAGCACCGAGGGGCAGGACTTAGGCTACACCTTC CASTEGQDLGYTF
TRBJ2-1 NA TRBD2 TRBV6-1 TGTGCCAGCAAAGCCCTAGCGGGAGGTTCCAATGAGCAGTTCTTC CASKALAGGSNEQFF
TRBJ2-7 NA NA TRBV7-9 TGTGCCAGCAGCTTTAGTGACTCATGGGCCTACGAGCAGTACTTC CASSFSDSWAYEQYF
TRBJ2-5 many NA TRBV29-1 TGCAGCGCCTGTGAGCGCGGAAGACAAGAGACCCAGTACTTC CSACERGRQETQYF
TRBJ2-7 many TRBD1 TRBV15 TGTGCCACCAGCAGATTTCAGGGGGCGGGGTACGAGCAGTACTTC CATSRFQGAGYEQYF
TRBJ2-7 NA NA TRBV19 TGTGCCAGTAGTATAGCGGCAGGACGGAGATCTTACGAGCAGTACTTC CASSIAAGRRSYEQYF
TRBJ2-3 many NA TRBV5-1 TGCGCCAGCAGCCGGGACTTCAGGCGGGGAGATACGCAGTATTTT CASSRDFRRGDTQYF
TRBJ2-2 few NA TRBV4-1 TGCGCCAGCAGCCATCCCCCCCGGGGGAAGAACACCGGGGAGCTGTTTTTT CASSHPPRGKNTGELFF
TRBJ2-4 many TRBD2 TRBV7-2 TGTGCCAGCAGCTTGTCGACTAGCGGGGGGGCCGGTTCCCTCAAAAACATTCAGTACTTC CASSLSTSGGAGSLKNIQYF
TRBJ2-3 many NA TRBV18 TGTGCCAGCTCACGCCACACCCCCACAGATACGCAGTATTTT CASSRHTPTDTQYF
TRBJ1-5 many NA TRBV12-3/TRBV12-4 TGTGCCAGCAGTGAGGGGTTAGGCCAGCCCCAGCATTTT CASSEGLGQPQHF
TRBJ1-5 few NA TRBV7-9 TGTGCCAGCAGCTTAGGGGGCGCTTTCTCGCCCCAGCATTTT CASSLGGAFSPQHF
TRBJ2-3 many NA TRBV6-1 TGTGCCAGCAGTGCACGGACAGAGGGCACAGATACGCAGTATTTT CASSARTEGTDTQYF
TRBJ2-5 many NA TRBV6-1 TGTGCCAGCTTTAGCGGAAAAGAGACCCAGTACTTC CASFSGKETQYF
TRBJ2-7 many NA TRBV18 TGTGCCAGCTCACCGGACTCCATATCCTACGAGCAGTACTTC CASSPDSISYEQYF
TRBJ2-1 few NA TRBV7-6 TGTGCCAGCAGCTCCGCAGCGACTATCCTCCATGAGCAGTTCTTC CASSSAATILHEQFF
TRBJ2-1 many TRBD1 TRBV6-1 TGTGCCACCGACAGGACAGGGGGTTACAATGAGCAGTTCTTC CATDRTGGYNEQFF
TRBJ2-7 many TRBD1 TRBV27 TGTGCCAGCAGTAGCCCCGGACAGGAGTACGAGCAGTACTTC CASSSPGQEYEQYF
TRBJ2-6 few TRBD1 TRBV7-6 TGTGCCAGCAGCTTGAGACAGGGAAGCTCTGGGGCCAACGTCCTGACTTTC CASSLRQGSSGANVLTF
TRBJ2-5 many NA TRBV6-6 TGTGCCAGCAGTTACTCGCCTGGAAAAGAGACCCAGTACTTC CASSYSPGKETQYF
TRBJ1-5 NA NA TRBV19 TGTGCCAGTAGTATTCTTCGGGAACAGGATTACTTACATCAGCCCCAGCATTTT CASSILREQDYLHQPQHF
TRBJ1-1 many TRBD1 TRBV4-1 TGCGCCAGCAGCCCCGCCGGGACAGGGTACACTGAAGCTTTCTTT CASSPAGTGYTEAFF
TRBJ2-5 many NA TRBV7-6 TGTGCCAGCAGCTTAGTAGAGGGCCAAGAGACCCAGTACTTC CASSLVEGQETQYF
TRBJ2-3 few NA TRBV10-1 TGCGCCAGCAGTGAGGGTGCGGCTAGCACAGATACGCAGTATTTT CASSEGAASTDTQYF
TRBJ2-5 many NA TRBV20-1 TGCAGTGCTAGCTGGAGGGGGAAAGAGACCCAGTACTTC CSASWRGKETQYF
TRBJ2-3 many NA TRBV7-2 TGTGCCAGCAACTTGGGCCGGGGGGCCAGCACAGATACGCAGTATTTT CASNLGRGASTDTQYF
TRBJ2-1 NA TRBD2 TRBV5-1 TGCGCCAGCAGCTTGGCCGGGCTAGCGGGAGTCTCCTACAATGAGCAGTTCTTC CASSLAGLAGVSYNEQFF
TRBJ2-1 many TRBD2 TRBV3-1 TGTGCCAGCAGCCTTCTAGCGGGTTCCTACAATGAGCAGTTCTTC CASSLLAGSYNEQFF
TRBJ2-1 many NA TRBV27 TGTGCCAGCAGTTTGAAGGAATCGGGGTACAATGAGCAGTTCTTC CASSLKESGYNEQFF
TRBJ2-3 many NA TRBV7-9 TGTGCCAGCAGTCAGATGGATACGCAGTATTTT CASSQMDTQYF
TRBJ1-5 many TRBD1 TRBV7-2 TGTGCCAGCAGCCCCCAGACAGGGGTCAATCAGCCCCAGCATTTT CASSPQTGVNQPQHF
TRBJ1-6 NA TRBD1 TRBV27 TGTGCCAGCAGCCCTGGGACAGGGCTGAATTCACCCCTCCACTTT CASSPGTGLNSPLHF
TRBJ2-7 few NA TRBV10-2 TGCGCCAGCAGTGAAATGTTCGGGCTAGGGAGGTCCTACGAGCAGTACTTC CASSEMFGLGRSYEQYF
TRBJ2-7 many NA TRBV6-1 TGTGCCAGCAGTGAGGGTCTCTCAACCTACGAGCAGTACTTC CASSEGLSTYEQYF
TRBJ2-1 NA NA TRBV27 TGTGCCAGCAGTTTAAAGGGCTGGAAGGGGGGGAATGAGCAGTTCTTC CASSLKGWKGGNEQFF
TRBJ2-7 NA NA TRBV7-2 TGTGCCAGCAGCCGACCGAGGAAACCCCCCTACGAGCAGTACTTC CASSRPRKPPYEQYF